This entry concerns a single T cell receptor beta chain. This entry belongs to a study of control samples from healthy donors and cancer patients. The data were produced by immunoSEQ multiplex PCR, yet TCRdb's version contains in-frame clones alone and is incomplete. The sample's table shows roughly 190,000 clones. This CDR3 is 16 amino acids long. CDR1 and CDR2 from the germline V gene are SGDLS and YYNGEE. V was pared by 1 base and J by 3 bases, with 7 bases of the junction left unmatched. Sequencing was done on a sample of blood. The chain employs TRBV9 and TRBJ2-3; TRBD2 aligns across 8 bases. The receptor comes from a woman aged 30 to 39 in good health. In nucleotides, the CDR3 is TGTGCCAGCAGCGTACTTGGACGGGGGGGGACAGATACGCAGTATTTT. It is translated as CASSVLGRGGTDTQYF.